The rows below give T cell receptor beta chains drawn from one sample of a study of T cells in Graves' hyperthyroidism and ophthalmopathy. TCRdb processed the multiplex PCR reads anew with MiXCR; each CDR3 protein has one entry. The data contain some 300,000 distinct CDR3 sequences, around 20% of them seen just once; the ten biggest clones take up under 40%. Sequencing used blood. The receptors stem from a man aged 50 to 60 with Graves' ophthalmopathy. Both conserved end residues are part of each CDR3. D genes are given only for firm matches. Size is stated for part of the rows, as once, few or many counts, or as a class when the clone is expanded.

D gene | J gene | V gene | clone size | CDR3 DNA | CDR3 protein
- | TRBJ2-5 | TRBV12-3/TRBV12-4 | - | TGTGCCAGCAGTTTAGGTGGGGAAGGGGGGCTGGAGACCCAGTACTTC | CASSLGGEGGLETQYF
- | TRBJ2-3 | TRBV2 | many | TGTGCCGGCCTCCAGGGTCCTAGCACAGATACGCAGTATTTT | CAGLQGPSTDTQYF
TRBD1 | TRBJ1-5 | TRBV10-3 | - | TGTGCCACCAGGACAGGACAGCAGCCCCAGCATTTT | CATRTGQQPQHF
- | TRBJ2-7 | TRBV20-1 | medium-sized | TGCAGTGTCCCGGACTTCCGATCCTACGAGCAGTACTTC | CSVPDFRSYEQYF
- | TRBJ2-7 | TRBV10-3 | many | TGTGCCATCAGTAAAGGACAACTGTCCTATGAGCAGTACTTC | CAISKGQLSYEQYF
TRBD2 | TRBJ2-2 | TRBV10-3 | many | TGTGCCATCACAGGCACGGGAGGGCAAACCGGGGAGCTGTTTTTT | CAITGTGGQTGELFF
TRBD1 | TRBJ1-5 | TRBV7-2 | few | TGTGCCAGCAGCTTAAACAGGGGTGTTCAGCCCCAGCATTTT | CASSLNRGVQPQHF
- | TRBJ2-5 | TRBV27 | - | TGTGCCAGCGCCCGCGGGGAGACCCAGTACTTC | CASARGETQYF
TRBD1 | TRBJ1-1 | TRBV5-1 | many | TGCGCCAGCAGCTTGGCCCCACAGGGGACCACTGAAGCTTTCTTT | CASSLAPQGTTEAFF
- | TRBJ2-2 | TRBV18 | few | TGTGCCGTCGGAGGAAACACCGGGGAGCTGTTTTTT | CAVGGNTGELFF
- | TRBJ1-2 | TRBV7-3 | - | TGTGCCAGCAGCCCAGGGGTCAACTATGGCTACACCTTC | CASSPGVNYGYTF
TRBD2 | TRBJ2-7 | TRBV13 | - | TGTGCCAGCAGCGGACTAGCGGGCTTTTCCTACGAGCAGTACTTC | CASSGLAGFSYEQYF
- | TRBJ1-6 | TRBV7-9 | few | TGTGCCAGCAGCCAGGGTTGGGATAATTCACCCCTCCACTTT | CASSQGWDNSPLHF
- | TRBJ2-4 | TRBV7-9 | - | TGTGCCAGCAGCTATGACAATGCCAAAAACATTCAGTACTTC | CASSYDNAKNIQYF
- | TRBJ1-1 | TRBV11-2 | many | TGTGCCAGCAGCGGTGGGGTTGAAGCTTTCTTT | CASSGGVEAFF
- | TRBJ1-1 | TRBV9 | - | TGTGCCAGCAGCGTAGTTGGCTCAAACACTGAAGCTTTCTTT | CASSVVGSNTEAFF
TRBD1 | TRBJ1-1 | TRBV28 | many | TGTGCCAGCAGCCCAGACAGGGGATTACACACTGAAGCTTTCTTT | CASSPDRGLHTEAFF
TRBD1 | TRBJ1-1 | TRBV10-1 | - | TGCGCCAGCAGCGGGGCGGACAGGGGAGTGAACACTGAAGCTTTCTTT | CASSGADRGVNTEAFF
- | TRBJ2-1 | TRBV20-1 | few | TGCAGTGCCCCCCGAGGGGATGAGCAGTTCTTC | CSAPRGDEQFF
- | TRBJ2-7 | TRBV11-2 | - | TGTGCCAGCAACTCAAGACCTACCTACGAGCAGTACTTC | CASNSRPTYEQYF
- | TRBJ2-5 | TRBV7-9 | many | TGTGCCAGCAGCTTAGCGGAACAGACGATCCAAGAGACCCAGTACTTC | CASSLAEQTIQETQYF
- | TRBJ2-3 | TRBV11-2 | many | TGTGCCAGCAGCTTTAACCTCGGGATCACAGATACGCAGTATTTT | CASSFNLGITDTQYF
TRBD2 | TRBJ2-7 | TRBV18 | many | TGTGCCAGCTCACCTAGCGGGAGGCCCCACGAGCAGTACTTC | CASSPSGRPHEQYF
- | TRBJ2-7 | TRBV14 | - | TGTGCCAGCGGCTACTCCTACGAGCAGTACTTC | CASGYSYEQYF
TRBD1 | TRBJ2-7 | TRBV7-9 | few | TGTGCCAGCAGCCGACCGAGACAGGGGTCCTACGAGCAGTACTTC | CASSRPRQGSYEQYF
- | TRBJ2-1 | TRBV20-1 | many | TGCAGTGTTCCGGAGGGAAGCTCCTACAATGAGCAGTTCTTC | CSVPEGSSYNEQFF
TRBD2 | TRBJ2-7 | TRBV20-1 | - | TGCAGTGCTAGAGACGGGAGGCTCTACGAGCAGTACTTC | CSARDGRLYEQYF
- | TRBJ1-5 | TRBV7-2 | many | TGTGCCAGCAGCTTAGGGTCCCAGGCGACTAGCAATCAGCCCCAGCATTTT | CASSLGSQATSNQPQHF
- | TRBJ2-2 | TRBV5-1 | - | TGCGCCAGCAGCTTGCTGGGGCAGGGGGGCCCCGGGGAGCTGTTTTTT | CASSLLGQGGPGELFF
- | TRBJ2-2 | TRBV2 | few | TGTGCCAGCAGTGATCGGGCAGCAAACACCGGGGAGCTGTTTTTT | CASSDRAANTGELFF
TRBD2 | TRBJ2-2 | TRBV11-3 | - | TGTGCCAGCAGCTGGACTAGCGGGAGTCCCGGGGAGCTGTTTTTT | CASSWTSGSPGELFF
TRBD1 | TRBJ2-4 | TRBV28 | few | TGTGCCAGCAGCCAGGGGGCCCTAGCCAAAAACATTCAGTACTTC | CASSQGALAKNIQYF
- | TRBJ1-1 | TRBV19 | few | TGTGCCAGCCACCGGGACGGGGTGAGCACTGAAGCTTTCTTT | CASHRDGVSTEAFF
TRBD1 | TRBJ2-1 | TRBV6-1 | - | TGTGCCAGCAGCACTACAGGGGGCGGCTACAATGAGCAGTTCTTC | CASSTTGGGYNEQFF
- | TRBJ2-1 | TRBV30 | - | TGTGCCTGGAATTGGTTTAGCTCCTACAATGAGCAGTTCTTC | CAWNWFSSYNEQFF
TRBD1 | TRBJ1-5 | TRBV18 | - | TGTGCCAGCTCCCCGACAGGTGACAGGGGCCAGCCCCAGCATTTT | CASSPTGDRGQPQHF
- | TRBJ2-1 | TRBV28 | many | TGTGCCAGCATCCAACAGGGCCCCAAGTCCAATGAGCAGTTCTTC | CASIQQGPKSNEQFF
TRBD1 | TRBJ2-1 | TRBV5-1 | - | TGCGCCAGCAGCTTACAGGGGTCCAATGAGCAGTTCTTC | CASSLQGSNEQFF
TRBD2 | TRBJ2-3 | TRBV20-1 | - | TGCAGTGCTTATCTAGCGGGAGGGCGGAATACGCAGTATTTT | CSAYLAGGRNTQYF
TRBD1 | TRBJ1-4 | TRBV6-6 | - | TGTGCCAGCAGTTACGGGGGGACAGGAGGGGAAAAACTGTTTTTT | CASSYGGTGGEKLFF
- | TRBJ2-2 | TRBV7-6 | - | TGTGCCAGCAGCTTAGGTAGCGCATCGAACACCGGGGAGCTGTTTTTT | CASSLGSASNTGELFF
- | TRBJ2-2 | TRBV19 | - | TGTGCCAGTAGCTCGGGATCAAAATCCGGGGAGCTGTTTTTT | CASSSGSKSGELFF
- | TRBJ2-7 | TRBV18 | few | TGTGCCAGCTCACCCCCGGGGCCGGGGGCTATCTACGAGCAGTACTTC | CASSPPGPGAIYEQYF
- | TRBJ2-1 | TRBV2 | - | TGTGCCAGCAGTTTGGTTGGGTCCTGCAATGAGCAGTTCTTC | CASSLVGSCNEQFF